The rows below give T cell receptor beta chains drawn from one sample of a study of spatial heterogeneity in lung cancer. TCRdb reprocessed the 5' RACE reads with MiXCR, giving one entry per CDR3 protein. The repertoire includes more than 75,000 distinct CDR3 sequences, about 12% of them detected once, and approximately 4.2% sits in the top ten. Sample: PBMCs, taken at surgery. The source is a male donor with early-stage non-small cell lung cancer. The CDR3 runs from the conserved cysteine through the conserved F or W. Fields, in order: D gene, V gene, clone size, J gene, CDR3 DNA, CDR3 protein. A D gene is named only where the DNA matches it firmly. Expanded clones are given a class, and other clones once, few, many or no size at all.

D: NA
V: TRBV19
size: many
J: TRBJ2-2
DNA: TGTGCCAGCGGTACTGGAGGGGCTCGGGAGCTGTTTTTT
CDR3: CASGTGGARELFF

D: NA
V: TRBV12-3/TRBV12-4
size: many
J: TRBJ1-1
DNA: TGTGCCAGCAGTCCCGGAGGGGCTGAAGCTTTCTTT
CDR3: CASSPGGAEAFF

D: NA
V: TRBV2
size: few
J: TRBJ2-6
DNA: TGTGCCAGCAGTGAATTAGGGTCTGGGGCCAACGTCCTGACTTTC
CDR3: CASSELGSGANVLTF

D: TRBD2
V: TRBV5-1
size: few
J: TRBJ2-5
DNA: TGCGCCAGCAGCTTGGTTGGTAGCGGGGGTGTTCAAGAGACCCAGTACTTC
CDR3: CASSLVGSGGVQETQYF

D: NA
V: TRBV7-9
size: many
J: TRBJ1-1
DNA: TGTGCCAGCAGCTTAGACTCGAACACTGAAGCTTTCTTT
CDR3: CASSLDSNTEAFF

D: NA
V: TRBV9
size: few
J: TRBJ1-1
DNA: TGTGCCAGCAGCGTAGGAGAAGGTCGAATGAACACTGAAGCTTTCTTT
CDR3: CASSVGEGRMNTEAFF

D: NA
V: TRBV30
size: many
J: TRBJ2-5
DNA: TGTGCCTGGAGTGTCGGCAGACAAGAGACCCAGTACTTC
CDR3: CAWSVGRQETQYF

D: TRBD1
V: TRBV7-9
size: few
J: TRBJ1-6
DNA: TGTGCCAGCAGCGGGTGGACAGGGAAGGACTCACCCCTCCACTTT
CDR3: CASSGWTGKDSPLHF

D: NA
V: TRBV29-1
size: NA
J: TRBJ1-4
DNA: TGCAGCGTTGCCAGGACGAGCAATGGAAAACTGTTTTTT
CDR3: CSVARTSNGKLFF

D: NA
V: TRBV5-6
size: once
J: TRBJ2-1
DNA: TGTGCCAGCAGCTTGGGGTGGGGGAACAATGAGCAGTTCTTC
CDR3: CASSLGWGNNEQFF

D: NA
V: TRBV23-1
size: NA
J: TRBJ2-1
DNA: TGCGCCAGCCACGGGTACGAGCAGTTCTTC
CDR3: CASHGYEQFF

D: NA
V: TRBV24-1
size: many
J: TRBJ2-3
DNA: TGTGCCACCAGTGGACCAGGAAATACGCAGTATTTT
CDR3: CATSGPGNTQYF

D: TRBD1
V: TRBV9
size: NA
J: TRBJ2-7
DNA: TGTGCCAGCAGCCTTACCGGGACAGGGGGCGACGAGCAGTACTTC
CDR3: CASSLTGTGGDEQYF

D: NA
V: TRBV11-2
size: few
J: TRBJ2-5
DNA: TGTGCCAGCAGCTCCTCGGGCAGTCCAGGGCCCGGGACCCCTCCGAGGGCCCAGTACTTC
CDR3: CASSSSGSPGPGTPPRAQYF

D: NA
V: TRBV6-6
size: few
J: TRBJ1-6
DNA: TGTGCCAGCACCTCAGAGGGGCAGGGAATATCACCCCTCCACTTT
CDR3: CASTSEGQGISPLHF

D: NA
V: TRBV11-2
size: many
J: TRBJ2-7
DNA: TGTGCCAGCAGCTTTAGGGGCAGGGGGACTGAGCAGTACTTC
CDR3: CASSFRGRGTEQYF

D: TRBD1
V: TRBV27
size: medium-sized
J: TRBJ1-3
DNA: TGTGCCAGCAGGACTTTACAGGGGAGCACCATATATTTT
CDR3: CASRTLQGSTIYF

D: NA
V: TRBV12-3/TRBV12-4
size: few
J: TRBJ1-5
DNA: TGTGCCACCGGCGTGGGGGCGGATCAGCCCCAGCATTTT
CDR3: CATGVGADQPQHF

D: NA
V: TRBV20-1
size: NA
J: TRBJ2-1
DNA: TGCAGTTGTACAGGGGAGGGGTCCTACAATGAGCAGTTCTTC
CDR3: CSCTGEGSYNEQFF

D: NA
V: TRBV6-1
size: few
J: TRBJ2-5
DNA: TGTGCCAGCGGGGTGTCCGGGGAGACCCAGTACTTC
CDR3: CASGVSGETQYF

D: NA
V: TRBV15
size: few
J: TRBJ2-1
DNA: TGTGCCACCAGCCCCCGGGACCACTCCTACAATGAGCAGTTCTTC
CDR3: CATSPRDHSYNEQFF

D: NA
V: TRBV29-1
size: many
J: TRBJ1-3
DNA: TGCAGCGTTGGGCAGGAAAACACCATATATTTT
CDR3: CSVGQENTIYF

D: TRBD1
V: TRBV28
size: NA
J: TRBJ2-3
DNA: TGTGCCAGCAGTTTAGGCCCTTTGACAGGGGGCGCCGATACGCAGTATTTT
CDR3: CASSLGPLTGGADTQYF

D: NA
V: TRBV7-9
size: few
J: TRBJ1-1
DNA: TGTGCCAGCTCCTATACAAGCCCTAGACAGCCGGGCACTGAAGCTTTCTTT
CDR3: CASSYTSPRQPGTEAFF

D: NA
V: TRBV20-1
size: many
J: TRBJ2-5
DNA: TGCAGTGCTAGCGGTTACGATCAGACCCAGTACTTC
CDR3: CSASGYDQTQYF

D: TRBD1
V: TRBV4-1
size: medium-sized
J: TRBJ1-4
DNA: TGCGCCAGCAGCCAGTCCCGGGACAGGGGGCCGAGCGAAAAACTGTTTTTT
CDR3: CASSQSRDRGPSEKLFF

D: NA
V: TRBV28
size: few
J: TRBJ2-7
DNA: TGTGCCAGCAGTACTATCTACGAGCAGTACTTC
CDR3: CASSTIYEQYF

D: NA
V: TRBV27
size: few
J: TRBJ1-1
DNA: TGTGCCAGCAGAGTAGGGGCTGAAGCTTTCTTT
CDR3: CASRVGAEAFF

D: TRBD1
V: TRBV7-8
size: NA
J: TRBJ1-5
DNA: TGTGCCAGCAGCTTCGACAGGGGACAGCCCCAGCATTTT
CDR3: CASSFDRGQPQHF

D: NA
V: TRBV11-2
size: NA
J: TRBJ2-5
DNA: TGTGCCAGCACCCTAGGGGGGGGCTCGGGGGAGACCCAGTACTTC
CDR3: CASTLGGGSGETQYF

D: NA
V: TRBV20-1
size: few
J: TRBJ2-1
DNA: TGCAGTGCTAGAGATCCTAGCGTGGATAGTGAGCAGTTCTTC
CDR3: CSARDPSVDSEQFF

D: NA
V: TRBV5-1
size: NA
J: TRBJ1-2
DNA: TGCGCCAGCAGCTTGAAGCCCGAGGGAGGCTATGGCTACACCTTC
CDR3: CASSLKPEGGYGYTF

D: TRBD1
V: TRBV27
size: medium-sized
J: TRBJ2-2
DNA: TGTGCCAGCATGGACAGGGGCACCGGGGAGCTGTTTTTT
CDR3: CASMDRGTGELFF

D: NA
V: TRBV19
size: NA
J: TRBJ1-1
DNA: TGTGCCAGTAGTACTACAGGGAACACTGAAGCTTTCTTT
CDR3: CASSTTGNTEAFF

D: TRBD1
V: TRBV7-2
size: few
J: TRBJ1-1
DNA: TGTGCAGGGGCCCAGGGGGCTAAAACTGAAGCTTTCTTT
CDR3: CAGAQGAKTEAFF

D: NA
V: TRBV2
size: NA
J: TRBJ2-7
DNA: TGTGCCAGCAGCGTGACAGGCACCCCCTACGAGCAGTACTTC
CDR3: CASSVTGTPYEQYF

D: NA
V: TRBV5-1
size: NA
J: TRBJ1-1
DNA: TGCGCCAGCAGCCTACGGAGCATGAACACTGAAGCTTTCTTT
CDR3: CASSLRSMNTEAFF

D: TRBD2
V: TRBV15
size: NA
J: TRBJ2-5
DNA: TGTGCCACCAGCCCCGAGGGACTAGCGGGACTGGAGACCCAGTACTTC
CDR3: CATSPEGLAGLETQYF

D: NA
V: TRBV6-1
size: NA
J: TRBJ2-3
DNA: TGTGCCAGCAGTGAAGGCAGGGTAATGGCAGATACGCAGTATTTT
CDR3: CASSEGRVMADTQYF

D: NA
V: TRBV29-1
size: many
J: TRBJ1-1
DNA: TGCAGCGTTGTAATGAACACTGAAGCTTTCTTT
CDR3: CSVVMNTEAFF

D: NA
V: TRBV9
size: NA
J: TRBJ1-6
DNA: TGTGCCAGCAGCGTAGAGGGGGGCAATTCACCCCTCCACTTT
CDR3: CASSVEGGNSPLHF